One TCR beta chain is described in this entry. This clone was detected a few times. No cognate antigen has been identified for it. Within one base of it there is no much larger clone, and no base qualities were kept. The entry originates in a study of blood T cell repertoires in COVID-19 (TCRdb year 2020). With respect to the entire study: Samples covering the acute and convalescent phases of COVID-19 were provided by collaborators in the United States, Italy and Spain. A freely available public database, intended as a resource for researchers studying the immune response to SARS-CoV-2, is where the repertoires were released. Sample metadata almost always included a de-identified subject ID, COVID-19 status, age in years and sex. The dataset comprised deeply sampled blood TCRbeta repertoires from subjects exposed to, actively infected with, or recovered from COVID-19. The samples were drawn from two sources: the first 160 participants of the ongoing ImmuneRACE study, and 1,000 to 1,500 subjects contributed by 6 global collaborators. The material from the prospective study consisted of cDNA or gDNA derived from T cells, B-cell-depleted T cells, or PBMCs. Where HLA class I and class II types were available, the types were taken from metadata supplied by the sample provider, not from assay-based typing.

TCRbeta CDR3 regions were amplified from genomic DNA by means of the immunoSEQ Assay, a bias-controlled multiplex PCR. The study's processing was this. The number of nucleated cells in each sample was estimated from the amplification of reference gene primers within the assay. To quantify the absolute abundance of each unique TCRbeta CDR3 rearrangement, sequence reads were collapsed and filtered. For each sample, productive Simpson clonality was calculated as the square root of Simpson's diversity index over productive rearrangements. This is the immuneACCESS table as TCRdb keeps it, with only in-frame sequences that have V and J called. A part of the clones is gone; compared with another copy, unresolved V genes explain less than half, and the rest is unexplained. The DNA was the basis for D and trimming; V, J and clone size are from that table. For this sample the table gives about 90,000 clones, of which around 81% were detected only once. Together, the top ten hold 12% of the sample.

From a lookup of the germline V gene, CDR1 and CDR2 are SGHRS and YFSETQ. At the junction V is shortened by 1 base and J by 2 bases; bases outside the gene matches: 4. Inclusive of the bounding cysteine and phenylalanine, the CDR3 is 15 residues long. Only the CDR3 DNA is retained, 45 bases long and in frame from the first base. What the study reported, not specific to this receptor: The amount of clinical and demographic metadata varied by source and participant and was provided uncurated.

Each collaborating institution followed its own protocols to collect whole blood in K2EDTA tubes. Collaborator samples were shipped for TCRbeta analysis as frozen whole blood, isolated PBMCs, or DNA extracted from either sample type. The sample comprised peripheral blood. This sequence was found in a woman aged 70-85 years with active or convalescent COVID-19. The chain employs TRBV5-1 and TRBJ2-5; 8 bases in between match TRBD1. The CDR3 here reads CASSLSTGVQETQYF. Read as DNA, the sequence is TGCGCCAGCAGCTTGTCGACAGGGGTTCAAGAGACCCAGTACTTC.